This TCR beta chain stems from a study of T cells in Graves' hyperthyroidism and ophthalmopathy. Germline CDR1 and CDR2: MNHEY and SVGEGT. V was shortened by 0 bases and J by 2 bases, with 23 bases between the two germline ends. This CDR3 region has 20 residues. This clonotype was found many times. Amplification of TCR beta CDR3 regions used RNA as the template. Initially, a first-round RT-PCR of the TCR CDR3 employed the HTBI primer set. TCRdb independently ran MiXCR on the multiplex PCR reads; one entry per CDR3 protein. The data contain more than 300,000 distinct CDR3 sequences, 15% to 20% of them singletons.

The TCR originated in a woman aged 30 to 39 with Graves' hyperthyroidism that later progressed to Graves' ophthalmopathy. The chain joins TRBV6-2 or TRBV6-3 to TRBJ2-1; TRBD2 is a possible D gene (6 bases). The sequencing sample was made of blood. The DNA of the CDR3 is TGTGCCAGCAGTTACTCGCAAATGGGTAGGAGGGTGGGAACCTACAATGAGCAGTTCTTC. Residues: CASSYSQMGRRVGTYNEQFF.